The next 3 T cell receptor beta chains were all read from a single sample in a study of blood T cells in healthy people across ages. With a J-beta primer mix and a sample-barcoded 5' primer, a second PCR ran about 6 to 11 cycles. Each CDR3 protein is one row after TCRdb ran MiXCR on the 5' RACE reads. The repertoire has about 580,000 distinct CDR3 sequences, more than 45% of them found once; the top ten carry approximately 25%. What was sequenced was blood. The receptors come from a man of 80 years or more in good health.

The V and J genes are TRBV29-1 and TRBJ2-5, with D perhaps assigned TRBD1 or TRBD2 (5 bases each). The V gene lost 6 bases and the J gene lost 1 base, with 12 bases spanning the gap. Per germline, CDR1 SQVTM and CDR2 ANQGSEA. This CDR3 is 13 amino acids long. CDR3 nucleotides: TGCAGCGTGGGCTTCGGGGCCCAAGAGACCCAGTACTTC. Its protein is CSVGFGAQETQYF.

The V gene is TRBV4-3, the J gene TRBJ2-7, with 7 bases lining up with TRBD1. The CDR3 is 15 amino acids. V trimming: 4 bases; J trimming: 6 bases; junction bases outside the gene matches: 12. Germline CDR1 LGHNA, CDR2 YSLEER. The CDR3 here is CASSLQTGFQGEQYF. Here the CDR3 DNA reads TGCGCCAGCAGCCTACAGACAGGGTTTCAAGGCGAGCAGTACTTC.

The rearrangement links TRBV4-2 to TRBJ2-5; D is possibly TRBD1 or TRBD2 (5 bases each). This CDR3 region has 16 residues. V was clipped by 0 bases and J by 3 bases, with 14 bases between them. Germline loops: CDR1 LGHNA, CDR2 YNFKEQ. The CDR3 coding sequence is TGTGCCAGCAGCCAAGATATGAGGGCAGGGAAAGAGACCCAGTACTTC. Translating gives CASSQDMRAGKETQYF.